This record covers a single TCR beta chain. A single base separates this from a much larger clone, so it may be a read error. The sample comes from a study of Graves' ophthalmopathy and Graves' hyperthyroidism. This CDR3 has 14 amino acids. From germline, CDR1 is SGHRS and CDR2 YFSETQ. V lost 0 bases and J lost 2, with 8 bases in between. The authors amplified TCR beta CDR3 regions from RNA transcripts. First-round RT-PCR relied on HTBI primers, and a second-round multiplex PCR came next. TCRdb re-analysed the multiplex PCR reads in MiXCR, keeping a single row per CDR3 protein. The sample includes hundreds of thousands of distinct CDR3 sequences, about 44% of them seen just once. Diagnosis relied on clinical symptoms, serum thyroxine, TRAb, thyroid ultrasound and orbital computed tomography. From fresh peripheral blood, 8 to 10 ml in volume, the PBMCs were obtained.

The source of this sequence is an adult man with Graves' ophthalmopathy. V gene TRBV5-1 combines with J gene TRBJ2-5, with unresolved D. The sample taken for sequencing was peripheral blood. CDR3 protein: CASSLEDGQETQYF. The CDR3 DNA follows: TGCGCCAGCAGCTTGGAGGACGGGCAAGAGACCCAGTACTTC.